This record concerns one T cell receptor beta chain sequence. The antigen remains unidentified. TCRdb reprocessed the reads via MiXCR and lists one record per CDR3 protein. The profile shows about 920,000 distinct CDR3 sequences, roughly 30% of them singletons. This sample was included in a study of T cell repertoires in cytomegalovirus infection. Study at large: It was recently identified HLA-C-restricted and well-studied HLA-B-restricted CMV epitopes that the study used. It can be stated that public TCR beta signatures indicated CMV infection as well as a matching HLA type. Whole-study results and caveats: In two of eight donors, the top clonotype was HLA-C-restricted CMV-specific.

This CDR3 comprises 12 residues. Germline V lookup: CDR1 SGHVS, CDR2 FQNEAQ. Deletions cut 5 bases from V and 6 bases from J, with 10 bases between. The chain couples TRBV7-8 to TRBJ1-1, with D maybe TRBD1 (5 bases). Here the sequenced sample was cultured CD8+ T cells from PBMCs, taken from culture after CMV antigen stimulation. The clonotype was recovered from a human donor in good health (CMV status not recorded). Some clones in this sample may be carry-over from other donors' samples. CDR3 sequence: CASSRQSPEAFF. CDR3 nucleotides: TGTGCCAGCAGCCGACAGAGTCCTGAAGCTTTCTTT.